This TCR beta chain was identified during a study of patients and donors after allogeneic stem cell transplantation. V trimming: 0 bases; J trimming: 6 bases; junction bases outside the gene matches: 12. This CDR3 is built from 19 residues. Germline lookup yields CDR1 SGHAT and CDR2 FQNNGV. TCRdb independently ran MiXCR on the RT-PCR reads; one entry per CDR3 protein. The sample records just under 20,000 distinct CDR3 sequences, about 5% being singletons. This clonotype was found many times. The sequence was obtained from a human donor who was either an allogeneic HSCT recipient or a stem cell or donor lymphocyte infusion donor (not recorded which). It is not recorded whose cells these are; they may come from a transplant donor. V gene TRBV11-2 combines with J gene TRBJ2-1; 12 nucleotides match TRBD2. Sequencing was done on a sample of blood, either unsorted or a sorted T cell fraction (not recorded which). The DNA of the CDR3 is TGTGCCAGCAGCTTAGATTCAATGGCTAGCGGGAGGGCGGGCAATGAGCAGTTCTTC. It is translated as CASSLDSMASGRAGNEQFF. Full variable domain (outside the CDR3, taken from reference TRBV11-2 and TRBJ2-1): EAGVAQSPRYKIIEKRQSVAFWCNPISGHATLYWYQQILGQGPKLLIQFQNNGVVDDSQLPKDRFSAERLKGVDSTLKIQPAKLEDSAVYLCASSLDSMASGRAGNEQFFGPGTRLTVL.